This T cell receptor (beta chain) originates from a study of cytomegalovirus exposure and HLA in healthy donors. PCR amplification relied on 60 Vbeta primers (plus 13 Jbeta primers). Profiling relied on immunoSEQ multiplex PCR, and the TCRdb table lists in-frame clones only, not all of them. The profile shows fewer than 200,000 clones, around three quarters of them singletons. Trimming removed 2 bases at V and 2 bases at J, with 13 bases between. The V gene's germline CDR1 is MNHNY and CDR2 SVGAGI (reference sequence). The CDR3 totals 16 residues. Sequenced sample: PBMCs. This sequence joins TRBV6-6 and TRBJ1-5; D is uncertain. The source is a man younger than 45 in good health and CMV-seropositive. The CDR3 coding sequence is TGTGCCAGCAGTTACAGCGGATTAGTGGGCAATCAGCCCCAGCATTTT. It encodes CASSYSGLVGNQPQHF.